This T cell receptor (beta chain) was profiled in a study of human T cells and chemical hapten exposure. Study-level findings and limits: Significantly more large CDR3 similarity clusters were formed by expanded TCRs than by controls.

Time point given: patch test 3, about 24 weeks after DPC sensitization. Treatment of the sample: therapeutic diphenylcyclopropenone sensitization with weekly scalp DPC. TCRdb ran MiXCR on the RACE reads and lists one entry per CDR3 protein. The sample includes 50,000 to 60,000 distinct CDR3 sequences, around 12% of them seen just once. Germline CDR1 is MGHRA and CDR2 is YSYEKL. The CDR3 contains 13 residues. V lost 1 base, J lost 9 bases, and 10 bases lay in between. This clonotype was detected many times. The antigen is undetermined. The source material was whole blood, sampled in connection with sensitization to the hapten diphenylcyclopropenone (DPC). The receptor's source is a man aged 30 to 39 with alopecia areata. Some clones in this sample may be carry-over from other donors' samples. This sequence joins TRBV4-1 and TRBJ2-1; TRBD2 might be the D (6 bases). CDR3 nucleotide sequence: TGCGCCAGCAGCCAAGCCCCCGGGGGTGAGCAGTTCTTC. As protein: CASSQAPGGEQFF.